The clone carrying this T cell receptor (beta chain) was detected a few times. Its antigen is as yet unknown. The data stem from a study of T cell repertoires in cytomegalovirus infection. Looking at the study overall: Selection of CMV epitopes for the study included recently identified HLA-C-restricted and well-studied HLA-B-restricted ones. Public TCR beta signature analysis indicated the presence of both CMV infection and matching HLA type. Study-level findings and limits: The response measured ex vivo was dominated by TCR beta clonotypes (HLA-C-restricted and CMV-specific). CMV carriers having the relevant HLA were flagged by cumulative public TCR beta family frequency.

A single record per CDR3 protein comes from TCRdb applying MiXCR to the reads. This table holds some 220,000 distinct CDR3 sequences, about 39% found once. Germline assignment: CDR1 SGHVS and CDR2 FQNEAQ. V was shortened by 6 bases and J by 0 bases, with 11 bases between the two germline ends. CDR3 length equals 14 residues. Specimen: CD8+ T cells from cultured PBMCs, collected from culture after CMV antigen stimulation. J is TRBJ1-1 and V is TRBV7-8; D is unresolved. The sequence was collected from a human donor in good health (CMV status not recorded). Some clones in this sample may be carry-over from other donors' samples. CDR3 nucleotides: TGTGCCAGCAGACGTAGGATTATGAACACTGAAGCTTTCTTT. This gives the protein CASRRRIMNTEAFF.